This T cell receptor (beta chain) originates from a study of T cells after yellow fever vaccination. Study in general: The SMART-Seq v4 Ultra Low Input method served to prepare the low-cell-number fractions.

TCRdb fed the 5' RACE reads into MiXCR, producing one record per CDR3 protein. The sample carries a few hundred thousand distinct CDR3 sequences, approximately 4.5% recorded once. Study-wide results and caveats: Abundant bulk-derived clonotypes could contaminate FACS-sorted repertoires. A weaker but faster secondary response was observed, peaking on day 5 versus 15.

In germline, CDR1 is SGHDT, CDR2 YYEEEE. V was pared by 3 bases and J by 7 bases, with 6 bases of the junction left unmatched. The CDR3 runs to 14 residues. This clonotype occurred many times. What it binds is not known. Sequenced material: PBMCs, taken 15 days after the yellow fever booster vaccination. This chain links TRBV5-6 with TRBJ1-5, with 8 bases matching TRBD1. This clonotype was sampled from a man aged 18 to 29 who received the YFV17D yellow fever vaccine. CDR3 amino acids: CASSSGTGWQPQHF. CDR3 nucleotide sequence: TGTGCCAGCAGCTCGGGGACAGGTTGGCAGCCCCAGCATTTT.